The following is a T cell receptor (beta chain) sequence with its context. This specimen comes from a study of blood T cells in healthy people across ages. The CDR3 covers 17 residues. Germline assignment: CDR1 MNHEY and CDR2 SVGAGI. Trimming at V came to 0 bases and at J to 0 bases, leaving 6 bases not matched to a gene. Alongside a J-beta primer mix, a sample-barcoded 5' primer served in a second PCR lasting roughly 6 to 12 cycles. Each CDR3 protein is one row after TCRdb ran MiXCR on the 5' RACE reads. This table holds fewer than 1 million distinct CDR3 sequences, 40% to 50% found once. This TCR derives from a man aged 55-75 years in good health. Specimen: blood. The rearrangement joins TRBV6-5 to TRBJ2-3; 7 bases are shared with TRBD2. The CDR3 nucleotides are TGTGCCAGCAGTTACTCGAGAGCGGGATATAGCACAGATACGCAGTATTTT. It yields the protein CASSYSRAGYSTDTQYF.